This passage covers 7 T cell receptor beta chains from one sample sequenced in a study of circulating CD8 cells and anti-PD-1 response in melanoma. From live CD3+CD8+TCRalphabeta+ cells, four PD-1 and/or TIGIT subsets were sorted. TCR libraries were prepared from around 14 ng of total RNA with the QIAseq Immune Repertoire TCR panel. Using its own MiXCR run on the reads, TCRdb lists one record per CDR3 protein. The sample consists of about 220 distinct CDR3 sequences, roughly 12% of them appearing once. Sequences were derived from CD8+ T cells from PBMCs, sampled at baseline or after one month of anti-PD-1 therapy (not recorded which). These receptors all come from a human donor with melanoma.

Worth noting for this clonotype: With a much larger clone just one base away, this may be a read error. J is TRBJ2-1 and V is TRBV7-3; tentatively, D is TRBD1 (6 bases). Trimming removed 5 bases from V and 8 bases from J, with 19 bases in between. The CDR3 consists of 15 residues. Germline assignment: CDR1 SGHTA and CDR2 FQGTGA. This CDR3 is CASSGTVGALDEQFF. In nucleotides, the CDR3 is TGTGCCAGCAGCGGCACGGTGGGGGCCCTCGATGAGCAGTTCTTC.

This clonotype is termed medium-sized (0.01 to 0.1%). The chain is built from TRBV19 and TRBJ2-7; 10 bases are shared with TRBD1. CDR1 LNHDA and CDR2 SQIVND come from the germline V gene (reference sequence). The CDR3 contains 14 residues. J gave up 4 bases and V 8 bases, and 8 bases lay outside the gene matches. CDR3 residues: CASEATGGIYEQYF. The CDR3 coding sequence is TGTGCCAGTGAGGCGACAGGGGGCATTTACGAGCAGTACTTC. The full variable domain, rest sourced from reference TRBV19 and TRBJ2-7, is DGGITQSPKYLFRKEGQNVTLSCEQNLNHDAMYWYRQDPGQGLRLIYYSQIVNDFQKGDIAEGYSVSREKKESFPLTVTSAQKNPTAFYLCASEATGGIYEQYFGPGTRLTVT.

This clonotype ranks as medium-sized. V gene TRBV7-3 combines with J gene TRBJ2-1; TRBD2 aligns across 8 bases. The trim removed 5 bases at V and 8 bases at J, leaving 11 bases unmatched. The CDR3 sequence is 15 residues long. Germline V gene lookup returns CDR1 SGHTA and CDR2 FQGTGA. CDR3 residues: CASSGTGGALDEQFF. The CDR3 DNA follows: TGTGCCAGCAGCGGCACGGGGGGGGCCCTCGATGAGCAGTTCTTC. Variable domain in full (rest from reference TRBV7-3 and TRBJ2-1): GAGVSQTPSNKVTEKGKYVELRCDPISGHTALYWYRQSLGQGPEFLIYFQGTGAADDSGLPNDRFFAVRPEGSVSTLKIQRTERGDSAVYLCASSGTGGALDEQFFGPGTRLTVL.

This clonotype is medium-sized by share. The gene calls are TRBV5-6 and TRBJ1-1; maybe TRBD1 (6 bases). The V gene's germline CDR1 is SGHDT and CDR2 YYEEEE. Trimming took off 2 bases at V and 6 bases at J, with 14 bases between the two ends. This CDR3 contains 14 residues. The CDR3 bases are TGTGCCAGCAGCTTCGAAGGGGGGGACGCTGAAGCTTTCTTT. It encodes CASSFEGGDAEAFF.

This clonotype ranks as large (0.1 to 1%). The gene calls are TRBV6-5 and TRBJ1-2, with D maybe TRBD1 (6 bases). Germline-derived CDR1 and CDR2 are MNHEY and SVGAGI. The CDR3 consists of 14 residues. Deletions cut 7 bases from V and 4 bases from J, with 16 bases between. The CDR3 sequence is CASNQQGGGYGYTF. In DNA, the CDR3 is TGTGCCAGCAACCAACAGGGCGGCGGCTATGGCTACACCTTC.

In its sample, this clonotype is medium-sized. The gene calls are TRBV2 and TRBJ2-1, with 10 bases that match TRBD1. Germline lookup yields CDR1 SNHLY and CDR2 FYNNEI. V shed 6 bases and J 6 bases; nucleotides not matched to a gene: 5. This CDR3 spans 14 amino acids. For the CDR3, the DNA is TGTGCCAGCAGGGCTGACAGGGGGCCCAATGAGCAGTTCTTC. Encoded protein: CASRADRGPNEQFF. Full variable domain (outside the CDR3, taken from reference TRBV2 and TRBJ2-1): EPEVTQTPSHQVTQMGQEVILRCVPISNHLYFYWYRQILGQKVEFLVSFYNNEISEKSEIFDDQFSVERPDGSNFTLKIRSTKLEDSAMYFCASRADRGPNEQFFGPGTRLTVL.

This clonotype has a handful of counts. V gene TRBV2 combines with J gene TRBJ2-3; 7 nucleotides line up with TRBD2. Trimming removed 8 bases from V and 4 bases from J; junction bases left unmatched: 24. Germline-derived CDR1 and CDR2 are SNHLY and FYNNEI. This CDR3 spans 19 amino acids. For the CDR3, the DNA is TGTGCCAGCGACGGCAGCGGGACTAACTACCGTAAGGACGCAGATACGCAGTATTTT. Its protein product is CASDGSGTNYRKDADTQYF.